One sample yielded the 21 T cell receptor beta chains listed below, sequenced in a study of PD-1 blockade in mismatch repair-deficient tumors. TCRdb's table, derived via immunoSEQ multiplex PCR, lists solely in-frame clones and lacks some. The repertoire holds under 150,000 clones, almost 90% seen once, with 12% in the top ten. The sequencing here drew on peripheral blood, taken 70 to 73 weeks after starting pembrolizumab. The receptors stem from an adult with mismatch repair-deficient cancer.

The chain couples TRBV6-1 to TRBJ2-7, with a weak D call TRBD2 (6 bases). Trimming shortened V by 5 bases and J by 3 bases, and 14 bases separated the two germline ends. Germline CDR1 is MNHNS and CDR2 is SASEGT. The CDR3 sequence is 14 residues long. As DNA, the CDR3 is TGTGCCAGCAGTCTTAAAGCGGGTTTCTACGAGCAGTACTTC. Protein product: CASSLKAGFYEQYF.

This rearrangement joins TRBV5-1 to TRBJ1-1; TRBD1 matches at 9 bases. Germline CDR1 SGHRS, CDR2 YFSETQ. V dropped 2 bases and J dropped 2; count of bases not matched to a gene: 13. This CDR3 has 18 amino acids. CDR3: CASSFGLGQGPLNTEAFF. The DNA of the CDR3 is TGCGCCAGCAGCTTTGGTTTAGGACAGGGGCCCTTAAACACTGAAGCTTTCTTT.

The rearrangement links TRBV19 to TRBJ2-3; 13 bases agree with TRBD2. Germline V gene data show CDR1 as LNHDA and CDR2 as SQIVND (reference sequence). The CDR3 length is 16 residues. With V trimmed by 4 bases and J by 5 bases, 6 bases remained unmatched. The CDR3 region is CASSKGTSGTGDTQYF. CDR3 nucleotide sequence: TGTGCCAGTAGTAAAGGGACTAGCGGGACGGGAGATACGCAGTATTTT.

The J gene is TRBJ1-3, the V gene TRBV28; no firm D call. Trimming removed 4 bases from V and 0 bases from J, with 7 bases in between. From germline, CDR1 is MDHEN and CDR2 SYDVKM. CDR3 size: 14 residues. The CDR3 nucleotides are TGTGCCAGCAGTTCACAGTACTCTGGAAACACCATATATTTT. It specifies CASSSQYSGNTIYF.

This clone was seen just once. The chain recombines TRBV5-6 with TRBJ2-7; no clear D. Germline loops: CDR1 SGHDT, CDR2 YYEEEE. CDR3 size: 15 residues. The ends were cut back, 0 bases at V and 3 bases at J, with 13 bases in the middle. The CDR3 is CASSLVTGDLYEQYF. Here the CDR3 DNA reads TGTGCCAGCAGCTTGGTCACTGGAGACCTCTACGAGCAGTACTTC.

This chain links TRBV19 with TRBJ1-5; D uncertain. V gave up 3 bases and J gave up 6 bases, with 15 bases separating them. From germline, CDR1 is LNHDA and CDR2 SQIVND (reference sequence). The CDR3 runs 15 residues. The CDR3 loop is CASSISPGISQPQHF. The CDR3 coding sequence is TGTGCCAGTAGTATTTCTCCGGGGATAAGTCAGCCCCAGCATTTT.

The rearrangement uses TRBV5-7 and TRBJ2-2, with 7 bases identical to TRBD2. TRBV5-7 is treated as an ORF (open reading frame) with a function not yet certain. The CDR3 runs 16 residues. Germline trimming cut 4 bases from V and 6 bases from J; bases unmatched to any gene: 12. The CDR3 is CASSPAGWGGAGELFF. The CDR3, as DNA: TGTGCCAGCAGCCCGGCGGGCTGGGGAGGGGCCGGGGAGCTGTTTTTT.

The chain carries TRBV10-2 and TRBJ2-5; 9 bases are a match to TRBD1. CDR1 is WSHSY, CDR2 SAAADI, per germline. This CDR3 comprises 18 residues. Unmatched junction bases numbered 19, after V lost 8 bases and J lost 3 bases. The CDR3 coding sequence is TGCGCCAGCGTAGGACAGGGGTCAGTCTCTAGGTCAGAAGAGACCCAGTACTTC. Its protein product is CASVGQGSVSRSEETQYF.

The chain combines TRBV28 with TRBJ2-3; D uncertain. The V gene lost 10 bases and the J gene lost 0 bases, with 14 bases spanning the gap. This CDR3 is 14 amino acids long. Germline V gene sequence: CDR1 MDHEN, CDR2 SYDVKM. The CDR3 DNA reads TGTGCCACTTCCCCCCCGGTGAGCACAGATACGCAGTATTTT. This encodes CATSPPVSTDTQYF.

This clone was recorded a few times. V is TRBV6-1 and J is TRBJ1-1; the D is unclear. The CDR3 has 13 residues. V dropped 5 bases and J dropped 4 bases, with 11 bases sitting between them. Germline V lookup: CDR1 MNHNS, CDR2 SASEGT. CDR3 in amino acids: CASSSGPATEAFF. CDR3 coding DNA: TGTGCCAGCAGTTCCGGCCCCGCCACTGAAGCTTTCTTT.

In nucleotides, the CDR3 is TGTGCCAGCCGACCTCTTCCTAGCGGGTTGGAAGAGACCCAGTACTTC. It specifies CASRPLPSGLEETQYF. The chain has TRBV27 and TRBJ2-5; 8 bases are shared with TRBD2. The germline V gene encodes CDR1 MNHEY and CDR2 SMNVEV (reference sequence). Trimming at V came to 8 bases and at J to 3 bases, leaving 14 bases not matched to a gene. The CDR3 length is 16 residues.

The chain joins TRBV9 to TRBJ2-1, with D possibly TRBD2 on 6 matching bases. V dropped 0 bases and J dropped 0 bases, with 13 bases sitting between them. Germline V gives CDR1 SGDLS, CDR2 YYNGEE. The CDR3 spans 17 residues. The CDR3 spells CASSVATLASSYNEQFF. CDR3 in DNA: TGTGCCAGCAGCGTAGCTACCCTAGCGAGCTCCTACAATGAGCAGTTCTTC.

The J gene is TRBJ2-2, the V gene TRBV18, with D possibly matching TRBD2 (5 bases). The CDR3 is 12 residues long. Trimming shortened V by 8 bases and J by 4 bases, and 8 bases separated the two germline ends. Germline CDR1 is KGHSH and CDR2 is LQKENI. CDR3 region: CASVTSTGELFF. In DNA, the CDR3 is TGTGCCAGCGTCACTAGCACCGGGGAGCTGTTTTTT. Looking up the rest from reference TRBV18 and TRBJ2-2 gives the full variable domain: NAGVMQNPRHLVRRRGQEARLRCSPMKGHSHVYWYRQLPEEGLKFMVYLQKENIIDESGMPKERFSAEFPKEGPSILRIQQVVRGDSAAYFCASVTSTGELFFGEGSRLTVL.

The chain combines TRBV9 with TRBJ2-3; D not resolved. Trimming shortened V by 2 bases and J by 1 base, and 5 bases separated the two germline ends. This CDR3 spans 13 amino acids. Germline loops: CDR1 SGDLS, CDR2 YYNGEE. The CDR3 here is CASSVVGTDTQYF. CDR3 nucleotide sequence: TGTGCCAGCAGCGTCGTAGGCACAGATACGCAGTATTTT.

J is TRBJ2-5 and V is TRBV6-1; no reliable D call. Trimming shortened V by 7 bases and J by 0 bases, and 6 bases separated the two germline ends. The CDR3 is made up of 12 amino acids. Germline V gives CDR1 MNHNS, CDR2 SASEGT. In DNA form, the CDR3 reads TGTGCCAGCACCAGGTACCAAGAGACCCAGTACTTC. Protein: CASTRYQETQYF.

CDR3 DNA: TGTGCCAGCAGCGCCGATGGAGCGGGGGCCTCCTACGAGCAGTACTTC. The encoded protein is CASSADGAGASYEQYF. The chain combines TRBV7-2 with TRBJ2-7; TRBD2 agrees at 8 bases. Trimming at V came to 5 bases and at J to 0 bases, leaving 9 bases not matched to a gene. Germline V gene lookup returns CDR1 SGHTA and CDR2 FQGNSA. The CDR3 runs to 16 residues.

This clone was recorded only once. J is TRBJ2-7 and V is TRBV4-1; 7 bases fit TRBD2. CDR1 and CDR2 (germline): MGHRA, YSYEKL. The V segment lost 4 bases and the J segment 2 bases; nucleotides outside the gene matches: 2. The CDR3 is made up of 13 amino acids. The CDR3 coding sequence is TGCGCCAGCAGCCCGGGGGGAGCCTACGAGCAGTACTTC. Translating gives CASSPGGAYEQYF.

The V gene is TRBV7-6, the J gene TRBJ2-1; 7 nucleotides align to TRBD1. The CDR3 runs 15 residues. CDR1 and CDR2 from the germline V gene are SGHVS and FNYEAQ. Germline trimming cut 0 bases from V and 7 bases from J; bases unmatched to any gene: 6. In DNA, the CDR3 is TGTGCCAGCAGCTTAGCAGGGGGCCCTCGGAATGAGCAGTTCTTC. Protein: CASSLAGGPRNEQFF.

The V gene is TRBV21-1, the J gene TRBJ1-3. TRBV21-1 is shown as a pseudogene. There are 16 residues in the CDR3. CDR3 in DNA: TGTGCCAGCAGCACTGGGACTTCGCACTCTGGAAACACCATATATTTT. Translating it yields CASSTGTSHSGNTIYF.

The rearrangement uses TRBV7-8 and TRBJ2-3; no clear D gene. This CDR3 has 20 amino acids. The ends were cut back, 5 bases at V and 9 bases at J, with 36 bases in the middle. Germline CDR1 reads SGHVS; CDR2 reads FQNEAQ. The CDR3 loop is CASSTPGPHRAPFLDWTQYF. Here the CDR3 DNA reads TGTGCCAGCAGCACCCCTGGGCCCCATCGGGCGCCCTTCCTCGATTGGACGCAGTATTTT.

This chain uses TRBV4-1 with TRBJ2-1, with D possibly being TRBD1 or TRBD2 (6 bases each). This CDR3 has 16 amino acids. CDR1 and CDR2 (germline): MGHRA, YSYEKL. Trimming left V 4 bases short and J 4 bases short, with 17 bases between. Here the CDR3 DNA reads TGCGCCAGCAGCCCCGCCCGGGGGCCGAAATACAATGAGCAGTTCTTC. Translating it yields CASSPARGPKYNEQFF.